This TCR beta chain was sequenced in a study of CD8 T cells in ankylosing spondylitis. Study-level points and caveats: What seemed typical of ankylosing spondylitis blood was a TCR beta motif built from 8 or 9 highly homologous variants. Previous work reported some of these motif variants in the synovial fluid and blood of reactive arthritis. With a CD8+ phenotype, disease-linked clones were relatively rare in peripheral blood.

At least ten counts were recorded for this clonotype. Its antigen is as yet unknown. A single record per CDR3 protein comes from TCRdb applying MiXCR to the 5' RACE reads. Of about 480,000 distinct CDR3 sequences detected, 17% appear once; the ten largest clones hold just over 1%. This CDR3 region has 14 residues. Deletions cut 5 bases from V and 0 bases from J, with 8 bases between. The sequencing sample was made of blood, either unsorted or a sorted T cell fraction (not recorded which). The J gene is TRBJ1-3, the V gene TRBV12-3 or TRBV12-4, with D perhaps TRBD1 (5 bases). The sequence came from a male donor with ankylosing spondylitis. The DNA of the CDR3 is TGTGCCAGCAGTGCGACAGCCTCTGGAAACACCATATATTTT. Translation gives CASSATASGNTIYF.